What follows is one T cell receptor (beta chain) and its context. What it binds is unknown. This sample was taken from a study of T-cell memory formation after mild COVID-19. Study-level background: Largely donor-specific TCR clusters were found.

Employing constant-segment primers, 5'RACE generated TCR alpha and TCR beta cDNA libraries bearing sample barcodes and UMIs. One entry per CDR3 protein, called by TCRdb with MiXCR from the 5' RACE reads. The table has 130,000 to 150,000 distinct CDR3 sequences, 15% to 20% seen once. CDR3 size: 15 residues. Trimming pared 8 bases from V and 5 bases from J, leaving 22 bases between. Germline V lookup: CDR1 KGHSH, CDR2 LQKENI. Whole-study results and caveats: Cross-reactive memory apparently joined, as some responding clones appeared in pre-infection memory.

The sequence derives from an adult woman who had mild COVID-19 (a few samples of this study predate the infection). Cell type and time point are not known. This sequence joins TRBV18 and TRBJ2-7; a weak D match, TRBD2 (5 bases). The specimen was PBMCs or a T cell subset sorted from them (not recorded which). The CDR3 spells CASTDGSTRRDEQYF. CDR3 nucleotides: TGTGCCAGCACAGACGGGTCCACTAGAAGGGACGAGCAGTACTTC.